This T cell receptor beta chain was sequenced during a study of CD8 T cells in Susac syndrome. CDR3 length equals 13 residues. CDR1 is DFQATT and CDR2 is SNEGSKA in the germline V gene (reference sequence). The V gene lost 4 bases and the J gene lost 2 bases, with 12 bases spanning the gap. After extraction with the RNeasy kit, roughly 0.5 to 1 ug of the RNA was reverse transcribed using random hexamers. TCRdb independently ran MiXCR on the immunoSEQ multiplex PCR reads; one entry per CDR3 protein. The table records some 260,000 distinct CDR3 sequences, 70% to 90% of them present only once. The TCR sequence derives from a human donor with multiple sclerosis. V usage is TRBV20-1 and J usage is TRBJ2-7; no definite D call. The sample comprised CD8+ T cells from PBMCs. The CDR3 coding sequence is TGCAGTGCTATTCTGGCAGAACCCTACGAGCAGTACTTC. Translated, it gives CSAILAEPYEQYF.